A single sample is the source of the 10 T cell receptor beta chains below, sequenced in a study of tumor-infiltrating lymphocytes in primary liver carcinoma. The template, approximately 500 ng total RNA, yielded TCR beta cDNA made with a constant-region primer. TCR beta libraries came from three nested multiplex PCR rounds using slightly modified ARM-PCR. PCR rounds one and two used TRBV1-TRBV30 forward primers with a C-beta reverse primer for 10 cycles each. MiXCR, run by TCRdb on the multiplex PCR reads, gives a single entry per CDR3 protein. The sample carries approximately 110,000 distinct CDR3 sequences, roughly 80% recorded once. Each 20-30 mg portion of unsorted bulk tissue served as the source for co-extraction of RNA and DNA. The specimen sequenced was liver tumor tissue from sampling region 3. The sample's subset: tumor region T3, left-lateral pole. These receptors were collected from a man aged 40-49 years with primary liver carcinoma and hepatitis B virus infection.

For this clonotype: The CDR3 does not close with the conserved phenylalanine or tryptophan, likely indicating a read error. The chain is built from TRBV11-2 and TRBJ2-7; the D is unclear. The CDR3 spans 14 residues. The germline V gene encodes CDR1 SGHAT and CDR2 FQNNGV. CDR3 amino acids: CASSSKRNSYEQYS. The CDR3 DNA is TGTGCCAGTAGCTCTAAGAGGAACTCCTACGAGCAGTACTCC.

This clonotype has a handful of counts. This could be a read error, since a much larger clone is one nucleotide away. This chain connects TRBV7-9 to TRBJ2-7, with D possibly called TRBD1 or TRBD2 (5 bases each). Germline lookup yields CDR1 SEHNR and CDR2 FQNEAQ (reference sequence). V was trimmed by 1 base and J by 9 bases, leaving 16 bases between them. This CDR3 is built from 14 residues. The CDR3 loop reads CASSLGNTGDGQYF. CDR3 sequence (DNA): TGTGCCAGCAGCTTAGGGAACACCGGGGACGGGCAGTACTTC. The full variable domain, its missing parts supplied by reference TRBV7-9 and TRBJ2-7, is DTGVSQNPRHKITKRGQNVTFRCDPISEHNRLYWYRQTLGQGPEFLTYFQNEAQLEKSRLLSDRFSAERPKGSFSTLEIQRTEQGDSAMYLCASSLGNTGDGQYFGPGTRLTVT.

This clonotype was picked up many times. The chain recombines TRBV7-9 with TRBJ2-2; 7 nucleotides match TRBD1. The CDR3 runs 13 residues. CDR1 SEHNR and CDR2 FQNEAQ come from the germline V gene (reference sequence). J lost 8 bases, V lost 5 bases, and 5 bases had no gene match. The CDR3 sequence: CASSDRVAGELFF. The CDR3 DNA follows: TGTGCCAGCAGCGACAGGGTAGCGGGGGAGCTGTTTTTT.

This chain connects TRBV29-1 to TRBJ1-1, with D uncertain. Between the trimmed V and J ends, which lost 4 bases and 14 bases, there was a span of 29 bases. In germline, CDR1 is SQVTM, CDR2 ANQGSEA. The CDR3 extends over 15 amino acids. The chain's CDR3 is CSVGGGWGMNTESFF. The DNA of the CDR3 is TGCAGCGTTGGTGGAGGATGGGGTATGAACACTGAGTCCTTCTTT.

Concerning this clonotype itself: The missing conserved phenylalanine or tryptophan at the end of this CDR3 makes a read error likely. This rearrangement joins TRBV5-4 to TRBJ2-1; no clear D gene. Germline-derived CDR1 and CDR2 are SGHNT and YYREEE (reference sequence). The CDR3 length is 13 residues. Trimming left V 0 bases short and J 9 bases short, with 10 bases between. CDR3 amino acids: CASSLGEEVEQFL. In DNA form, the CDR3 reads TGTGCCAGCAGCTTGGGGGAAGAGGTTGAGCAGTTCTTA.

Of note for this clonotype: Since no conserved phenylalanine or tryptophan closes the CDR3, a read error is the likely cause. V usage is TRBV19 and J usage is TRBJ1-5; D not certain. There are 13 residues in the CDR3. Germline V gives CDR1 LNHDA, CDR2 SQIVND (reference sequence). V dropped 9 bases and J dropped 5 bases, with 14 bases sitting between them. The DNA of the CDR3 is TGTGCCAGAAGTTCTGGATTCGATCAGCCCCAGCATCTT. It yields the protein CARSSGFDQPQHL.

As concerns this clonotype: An end of the junction differs from the germline gene, which may be a read error. The chain is built from TRBV11-2 and TRBJ2-1; D is perhaps TRBD2 (5 bases). This CDR3 has 15 residues. Per the germline V gene, CDR1 is SGHAT and CDR2 is FQNNGV. This CDR3 reads CASSPGISSYDEQFF. CDR3 nucleotides: TGTGCCAGCAGCCCCGGGATTTCCTCCTACGATGAGCAGTTCTTC.

This clonotype was seen only once. The junction differs from germline at one of its ends, possibly a read error. The rearrangement links TRBV14 to TRBJ1-2, with TRBD1 matching 9 bases. Per germline, CDR1 SGHDN and CDR2 FVKESK. This CDR3 comprises 17 residues. CDR3 sequence: CASSRTVQGAHNYGYTF. CDR3 sequence (DNA): TGTGCAAGCAGCCGCACCGTACAGGGGGCCCATAACTATGGCTACACCTTC.

As concerns this clonotype: One end of the junction varies from germline; a read error may be responsible. The chain is built from TRBV12-3 or TRBV12-4 and TRBJ2-7; the D gene is possibly TRBD1 (6 bases). CDR3 length: 15 residues. CDR3 amino acids: CVSRPGQNGYHEQYF. In nucleotides, the CDR3 is TGTGTCAGCAGACCTGGACAGAACGGGTACCACGAACAGTACTTC.

This clonotype occurred a few times. DNA of the CDR3: TGTGCCAGCAATACCGGGGGTTACGAGCAGTACTTC. Translated, it gives CASNTGGYEQYF. The V gene is TRBV11-2, the J gene TRBJ2-7, with D possibly TRBD2 on 6 matching bases. Germline assignment: CDR1 SGHAT and CDR2 FQNNGV. Trimming took 7 bases from V and 4 from J, leaving 11 bases between them. The CDR3 loop spans 12 amino acids.